Listed below are T cell receptor beta chains from one sample, sequenced in a study of T cell responses to AZD1222 COVID-19 vaccine. Clones were sequenced by immunoSEQ multiplex PCR, and TCRdb holds only the in-frame ones, with some missing. The table includes roughly 100,000 clones, 93% detected once. The sample in question was peripheral blood, obtained on day 0 of AZD1222 vaccination. These TCRs come from an adult in good health. CDR3s include the opening cysteine and the closing phenylalanine or tryptophan. Each record gives: V gene, CDR3 protein.

>TRBV10-3
CAISDRTAYQETQYF
>TRBV6-1
CASSERSIGNNEQFF
>TRBV2
CASGEEAPLLTNEQFF
>TRBV28
CASSSFSTGGGADTQYF
>TRBV5-1
CASSLGLDGTDTQYF
>TRBV27
CASSFLSTDTQYF
>TRBV14
CASSQEVGGTYNSPLHF
>TRBV28
CASSLGRYSNQPQHF
>TRBV6-4
CASSVGDTPYNEQFF
>TRBV1
CTSSQDGGMRERPTDTQYF
>TRBV27
CASSAGLAGGKWLNEQFF
>TRBV7-2
CASSLQGTGELFF
>TRBV27
CASRHHRGGTEAFF
>TRBV5-6
CASSLAQGQETQYF
>TRBV4-3
CASSQDSHRDSAYEQYF
>TRBV5-1
CASSYSAGSYGYTF
>TRBV4-1
CASSPRTNSNQPQHF
>TRBV28
CASSFPGVSNEQFF
>TRBV14
CASSQEVFEQYF
>TRBV5-4
CASSSIQGAYTEAFF
>TRBV7-2
CASSRPRTARNSGANVLTF
>TRBV5-4
CASSPGWDTEAFF
>TRBV5-4
CASSSPGQNYEQYF
>TRBV3-1/TRBV3-2
CASSQRGGLGTDTQYF
>TRBV4-1
CASSQDRDAQNPYNSPLHF
>TRBV4-2
CASSQDQNRGRTDTQYF
>TRBV6-1
CASSEVWARHGYTF
>TRBV14
CASSRSVIGEQYF
>TRBV2
CASSLGSSNQPQHF
>TRBV21-1
CASSKEVETGAYEQYF
>TRBV9
CASTKGPFFTDTQYF
>TRBV11-3
CASSGGQGDTQYF
>TRBV20-1
CSASRGAYTAYGYTF
>TRBV7-2
CASSLGLAGGPPDTQYF
>TRBV7-2
CASSLDPDTEAFF
>TRBV5-1
CASSLTGGADTQYF
>TRBV5-6
CASSLVTNSPYTIYF
>TRBV5-1
CASSAATGIGYTF
>TRBV7-9
CASSLLPNTEAFF
>TRBV18
CASSPMMGTSVTDTQYF
>TRBV13
CASSLGVSQPQHF
>TRBV11-1
CASSRDSGNTIYF
>TRBV6-5
CASSYYRGFGYEQYF
>TRBV7-2
CASSFYGTEAFF